The 20 T cell receptor beta chains listed next were all sequenced from one sample in a study of T cell responses to AZD1222 COVID-19 vaccine. Using immunoSEQ multiplex PCR, the repertoire was profiled, and TCRdb retains in-frame clones only, with some absent. The table includes under 130,000 clones, roughly 87% detected once. The material sequenced was peripheral blood, taken on day 0 of AZD1222 vaccination. The receptors originated from an adult in good health.

The rearrangement links TRBV27 to TRBJ1-5, with D hard to call. This CDR3 is 16 amino acids long. V was cut by 2 bases and J by 1 base, with 12 bases left in between. Germline CDR1 and CDR2: MNHEY and SMNVEV (reference sequence). The CDR3 here is CASSLKGSLSNQPQHF. CDR3 DNA: TGTGCCAGCAGTTTAAAGGGCAGCTTAAGCAATCAGCCCCAGCATTTT.

The chain joins TRBV4-3 to TRBJ1-2; no definite D call. Between the trimmed V and J ends, which lost 4 bases and 3 bases, there was a span of 9 bases. The CDR3 runs to 13 residues. Germline V gene lookup returns CDR1 LGHNA and CDR2 YSLEER. CDR3 residues: CASSPGNYYGYTF. As DNA, the CDR3 is TGCGCCAGCAGCCCCGGGAACTACTATGGCTACACCTTC.

The chain employs TRBV30 and TRBJ1-2; 8 bases line up with TRBD1. Looked up from germline, CDR1 is GTSNPN and CDR2 is SVGIG (reference sequence). The trim removed 4 bases at V and 5 bases at J, leaving 12 bases unmatched. This CDR3 region has 15 residues. In DNA form, the CDR3 reads TGTGCCTGGACCCCTGGGGCGACAGGGGTTTATGGCTACACCTTC. It encodes CAWTPGATGVYGYTF.

In its sample, this clone was seen once. V gene TRBV3-1 (or the pseudogene TRBV3-2) combines with J gene TRBJ2-3, with D possibly being TRBD2 (6 bases). CDR3 length: 15 amino acids. The germline gives CDR1 LGHDT, CDR2 YNNKEL (reference sequence). V gave up 4 bases and J gave up 4 bases, with 15 bases separating them. The CDR3 spells CASSLVPTRSDTQYF. CDR3 in DNA: TGTGCCAGCAGCCTTGTCCCGACTAGATCAGATACGCAGTATTTT.

The J gene is TRBJ2-5, the V gene TRBV6-5; D tentatively reads TRBD1 or TRBD2 (5 bases each). V lost 2 bases, J lost 4 bases, and 8 bases lay in between. Germline CDR1 is MNHEY and CDR2 is SVGAGI. This CDR3 region has 13 residues. CDR3 bases: TGTGCCAGCAGTTACCTTGGGGGAGAGACCCAGTACTTC. This codes for CASSYLGGETQYF.

DNA of the CDR3: TGTGCCAGCAGCGTAGGGACAGCACAAGAGACCCAGTACTTC. Protein sequence: CASSVGTAQETQYF. This sequence joins TRBV9 and TRBJ2-5; possibly TRBD1 for D (6 bases). The V gene lost 0 bases and the J gene lost 2 bases, with 8 bases spanning the gap. CDR1 and CDR2 from the germline V gene are SGDLS and YYNGEE. This CDR3 region has 14 residues. Full variable domain (missing parts from reference TRBV9 and TRBJ2-5): DSGVTQTPKHLITATGQRVTLRCSPRSGDLSVYWYQQSLDQGLQFLIQYYNGEERAKGNILERFSAQQFPDLHSELNLSSLELGDSALYFCASSVGTAQETQYFGPGTRLLVL.

The rearrangement joins TRBV5-6 to TRBJ1-5; D ambiguous. Germline V lookup: CDR1 SGHDT, CDR2 YYEEEE. This CDR3 has 13 amino acids. The V and J ends lost 0 bases and 9 bases respectively, with 10 bases between them. In DNA, the CDR3 is TGTGCCAGCAGCTTGGGAGTGGGAAGGCCCCAGCATTTT. Translating gives CASSLGVGRPQHF.

This chain connects TRBV7-2 to TRBJ1-1, with 7 positions matching TRBD1. There are 13 residues in the CDR3. Per the germline V gene, CDR1 is SGHTA and CDR2 is FQGNSA. V was clipped by 0 bases and J by 7 bases; unmatched bases: 2. CDR3 DNA: TGTGCCAGCAGCTTAGCCGACAGGGATGAAGCTTTCTTT. Protein: CASSLADRDEAFF.

The chain combines TRBV7-9 with TRBJ2-3, with D perhaps matching TRBD1 (6 bases). The CDR3 length is 17 residues. Germline V gene lookup returns CDR1 SEHNR and CDR2 FQNEAQ (reference sequence). Trimming removed 5 bases from V and 0 bases from J, with 18 bases in between. The CDR3 region has the DNA TGTGCCAGCAGCATATCTGACAGGCCCGGGAGCACAGATACGCAGTATTTT. This gives the protein CASSISDRPGSTDTQYF. The full variable domain, its missing parts supplied by reference TRBV7-9 and TRBJ2-3, is DTGVSQNPRHKITKRGQNVTFRCDPISEHNRLYWYRQTLGQGPEFLTYFQNEAQLEKSRLLSDRFSAERPKGSFSTLEIQRTEQGDSAMYLCASSISDRPGSTDTQYFGPGTRLTVL.

The V gene is TRBV2, the J gene TRBJ2-1; 15 nucleotides align to TRBD2. Germline V gene sequence: CDR1 SNHLY, CDR2 FYNNEI. This CDR3 contains 16 residues. J lost 13 bases, V lost 6 bases, and 13 bases had no gene match. CDR3 nucleotide sequence: TGTGCCAGCAGGGGGACTAGCGGGGGGTCCTCGGTAAAACAGTTCTTC. Amino acid sequence: CASRGTSGGSSVKQFF.

This clone was detected a few times. V gene TRBV18 combines with J gene TRBJ1-2, with 8 nucleotides matching TRBD1. From germline, CDR1 is KGHSH and CDR2 LQKENI. The CDR3 runs to 14 residues. V was pared by 6 bases and J by 5 bases, with 8 bases of the junction left unmatched. Here the CDR3 DNA reads TGTGCCAGCTCCCCAGGGGGCGCGGGGTATGGCTACACCTTC. Its translation is CASSPGGAGYGYTF.

This clone was found once. The chain carries TRBV4-2 and TRBJ1-2; TRBD1 agrees at 10 bases. Germline V gives CDR1 LGHNA, CDR2 YNFKEQ. The CDR3 contains 15 residues. J was trimmed by 5 bases and V by 0 bases; bases with no gene match: 3. The CDR3 coding sequence is TGTGCCAGCAGCCAAGATAGGACAGGGGGGTATGGCTACACCTTC. Translation gives CASSQDRTGGYGYTF.

This sequence joins TRBV7-2 and TRBJ1-5; TRBD1 matches at 8 bases. Per germline, CDR1 SGHTA and CDR2 FQGNSA. V shed 2 bases and J 3 bases; nucleotides not matched to a gene: 6. The CDR3 loop spans 16 amino acids. The CDR3 DNA reads TGTGCCAGCAGCTTAAATTCAGGGGGCCCCAATCAGCCCCAGCATTTT. Amino acid sequence: CASSLNSGGPNQPQHF. The full variable domain, with the rest looked up from reference TRBV7-2 and TRBJ1-5, is GAGVSQSPSNKVTEKGKDVELRCDPISGHTALYWYRQSLGQGLEFLIYFQGNSAPDKSGLPSDRFSAERTGGSVSTLTIQRTQQEDSAVYLCASSLNSGGPNQPQHFGDGTRLSIL.

CDR3: CASSGFRDNFLLEQFF. The CDR3 bases are TGTGCCAGCAGTGGGTTCCGGGACAATTTTCTCCTCGAGCAGTTCTTC. The V gene is TRBV6-1, the J gene TRBJ2-1; weak D call: TRBD1 (6 bases). The V gene lost 4 bases and the J gene lost 10 bases, with 23 bases spanning the gap. This CDR3 comprises 16 residues. Germline CDR1 and CDR2: MNHNS and SASEGT.

The CDR3 loop reads CASSKSAGAREKLFF. CDR3 nucleotide sequence: TGTGCCAGTAGTAAGTCAGCGGGCGCAAGGGAAAAACTGTTTTTT. This chain connects TRBV19 to TRBJ1-4; D unresolved. Germline CDR1 is LNHDA and CDR2 is SQIVND (reference sequence). The length of the CDR3 is 15 residues. Trimming stripped 4 bases from V and 8 bases from J, with 17 bases between.

The J gene is TRBJ2-7, the V gene TRBV5-1, with TRBD1 matching over 7 bases. J was trimmed by 4 bases and V by 0 bases; bases with no gene match: 4. CDR3 size: 14 residues. Germline loops: CDR1 SGHRS, CDR2 YFSETQ. The CDR3 spells CASSLGTGAYEQYF. CDR3 bases: TGCGCCAGCAGCTTGGGCACAGGGGCATACGAGCAGTACTTC.

The chain links TRBV19 to TRBJ1-1; D might be TRBD1 (5 bases). The CDR3 runs to 15 residues. V was pared by 3 bases and J by 3 bases, with 14 bases between. The germline CDR1 and CDR2 sequences are LNHDA and SQIVND (reference sequence). Here the CDR3 DNA reads TGTGCCAGTAGTATCTTTGGGGGTAGGGACACTGAAGCTTTCTTT. Translating gives CASSIFGGRDTEAFF.

Here the CDR3 DNA reads TGTGCCAGTAGTCCCGGGGGACAGGGTTACGAGCAGTACTTC. Translating it yields CASSPGGQGYEQYF. The genes are TRBV19 and TRBJ2-7, with TRBD1 matching over 9 bases. Per germline, CDR1 LNHDA and CDR2 SQIVND (reference sequence). The CDR3 has 14 amino acids. The junction had 6 bases not matched to a gene; V was cut back by 5 bases and J by 4 bases.

The chain has TRBV7-9 and TRBJ2-7; unclear D gene. The CDR3 runs 15 residues. In germline, CDR1 is SEHNR, CDR2 FQNEAQ (reference sequence). Trimming stripped 7 bases from V and 1 base from J, with 17 bases between. CDR3: CASNWVAGDSYEQYF. The CDR3 bases are TGTGCCAGCAACTGGGTAGCTGGGGATTCCTACGAGCAGTACTTC.

V usage is TRBV6-2 or TRBV6-3 and J usage is TRBJ2-7, with 7 bases matching TRBD2. Germline V gene sequence: CDR1 MNHEY, CDR2 SVGEGT. V lost 4 bases and J lost 5; bases outside the gene matches: 20. CDR3 length: 18 amino acids. The CDR3 DNA follows: TGTGCCAGCAGTTTTTATCCGCTGCGGGGGACGCCGGTAAACGAGCAGTACTTC. Translated, it gives CASSFYPLRGTPVNEQYF.